Below, 14 T cell receptor beta chains from the same sample are listed, as sequenced in a study of Graves' ophthalmopathy and Graves' hyperthyroidism. The authors amplified TCR beta CDR3 regions from RNA transcripts. Scientists carried out first-round RT-PCR using HTBI primers and then a second-round multiplex PCR. TCRdb used MiXCR to reprocess the multiplex PCR reads, holding one entry per CDR3 protein. The sample has 300,000 to 400,000 distinct CDR3 sequences; roughly 15% are singletons. The specimen was peripheral blood. The receptor set was obtained from an adult man with Graves' ophthalmopathy.

This clonotype has at least ten counts. The chain recombines TRBV28 with TRBJ2-5; D tentatively fits TRBD1 or TRBD2 (5 bases each). Trimming pared 4 bases from V and 5 bases from J, leaving 17 bases between. The CDR3 totals 15 residues. Per germline, CDR1 MDHEN and CDR2 SYDVKM. Here the CDR3 DNA reads TGTGCCAGCAGTTCATATACGGGGTACAGGGAGACCCAGTACTTC. This sequence encodes CASSSYTGYRETQYF.

The CDR3 is CATSRDKAQETQYF. The CDR3 DNA reads TGTGCCACCAGCAGAGACAAGGCCCAAGAGACCCAGTACTTC. This chain links TRBV15 with TRBJ2-5, with D uncertain. This CDR3 has 14 amino acids. With 0 bases removed from V and 1 base from J, the gap between germline ends came to 6 bases. CDR1 and CDR2 from the germline V gene are LNHNV and YYDKDF (reference sequence).

In nucleotides, the CDR3 is TGTGCCAGCAGTGCACAGGGTGCCCTCCTAGAGTGGCAGTACTTC. Amino acid sequence: CASSAQGALLEWQYF. V gene TRBV28 combines with J gene TRBJ2-7; tentatively, D is TRBD1 (6 bases). Germline CDR1 reads MDHEN; CDR2 reads SYDVKM. The CDR3 consists of 15 residues. V gave up 5 bases and J gave up 9 bases, with 23 bases separating them.

This clonotype was seen ten or more times. V usage is TRBV15 and J usage is TRBJ2-5; tentatively, D is TRBD1 (6 bases). This CDR3 region has 15 residues. V was cut by 2 bases and J by 4 bases, with 14 bases left in between. Germline V gene lookup returns CDR1 LNHNV and CDR2 YYDKDF (reference sequence). The CDR3 coding sequence is TGTGCCACCAGCAGACCCCAACAGGGCCGAGAGACCCAGTACTTC. Amino acids: CATSRPQQGRETQYF.

CDR3 in DNA: TGTGCCAGCAGTCTCCATGACAACAGGTGGGAAGCTTTCTTT. This codes for CASSLHDNRWEAFF. The chain employs TRBV28 and TRBJ1-1; D possibly corresponds to TRBD1 (5 bases). Between the trimmed V and J ends, which lost 5 bases and 8 bases, there was a span of 18 bases. CDR3 length equals 14 residues. Germline loops: CDR1 MDHEN, CDR2 SYDVKM.

This clonotype came up many times. The V call is TRBV11-2, the J call TRBJ2-2, with TRBD2 matching over 12 bases. Germline V gene lookup returns CDR1 SGHAT and CDR2 FQNNGV. This CDR3 contains 15 residues. Trimming removed 3 bases from V and 5 bases from J; junction bases left unmatched: 1. CDR3 sequence reads: CASSFGLAGTGELFF. CDR3 DNA sequence: TGTGCCAGCAGCTTCGGACTAGCGGGGACCGGGGAGCTGTTTTTT.

At least ten counts were recorded for this clonotype. The chain uses TRBV7-9 and TRBJ2-5; 14 nucleotides match TRBD2. The germline V gene has CDR1 SEHNR and CDR2 FQNEAQ (reference sequence). The V segment lost 5 bases and the J segment 6 bases; nucleotides outside the gene matches: 8. The length of the CDR3 is 16 residues. DNA for the CDR3: TGTGCCAGCAGCGTCAGGACTAGCGGGGGGTCCCAGACCCAGTACTTC. Amino acid sequence: CASSVRTSGGSQTQYF.

The table lists this clonotype with many counts. The genes are TRBV5-1 and TRBJ1-2; D remains unclear. Germline assignment: CDR1 SGHRS and CDR2 YFSETQ. This CDR3 is built from 14 residues. V was pared by 0 bases and J by 2 bases, with 8 bases between. CDR3 protein: CASSLEGRNYGYTF. As DNA, the CDR3 is TGCGCCAGCAGCTTGGAGGGCAGAAACTATGGCTACACCTTC.

This clonotype came up many times. The chain employs TRBV6-1 and TRBJ2-7; 11 bases line up with TRBD2. There are 14 residues in the CDR3. Trimming cost V 8 bases and J 2 bases; bases outside gene matches: 5. Germline loops: CDR1 MNHNS, CDR2 SASEGT. CDR3 DNA: TGTGCCAGCGGAGTAGCGGGGGGGCCCTACGAGCAGTACTTC. Its protein is CASGVAGGPYEQYF.

A few counts support this clonotype. At one end the junction does not follow the germline gene, possibly because of a read error. The rearrangement links TRBV6-2 or TRBV6-3 to TRBJ2-7; a possible D gene is TRBD1 (6 bases). The CDR3 contains 13 residues. Germline V gene sequence: CDR1 MNHEY, CDR2 SVGEGT. The CDR3 region has the DNA TGTGCCAGCAGTCTACCGACAGGCGGTGAGCAGTCCTTC. Its translation is CASSLPTGGEQSF.

This clonotype was seen ten or more times. The chain combines TRBV18 with TRBJ2-2, with unresolved D. Germline values: CDR1 KGHSH, CDR2 LQKENI. V was clipped by 5 bases and J by 4 bases, with 14 bases between them. The CDR3 totals 15 residues. The CDR3 region is CASSEITEITGELFF. The CDR3 nucleotides read TGTGCCAGCTCAGAAATTACGGAAATCACCGGGGAGCTGTTTTTT. The whole variable domain, remainder taken from reference TRBV18 and TRBJ2-2, is NAGVMQNPRHLVRRRGQEARLRCSPMKGHSHVYWYRQLPEEGLKFMVYLQKENIIDESGMPKERFSAEFPKEGPSILRIQQVVRGDSAAYFCASSEITEITGELFFGEGSRLTVL.

This clonotype was observed at least ten times. V gene TRBV7-9 combines with J gene TRBJ1-6, with 8 bases aligning to TRBD1. After removal of 5 bases from V and 12 bases from J, the junction contained 3 bases not matched to a gene. Looked up from germline, CDR1 is SEHNR and CDR2 is FQNEAQ (reference sequence). This CDR3 is 12 amino acids long. In nucleotides, the CDR3 is TGTGCCAGCAGCGCCGACAGGGGACCCCTCCACTTT. It yields the protein CASSADRGPLHF.

This clonotype has more than one count but fewer than ten. The V and J genes are TRBV20-1 and TRBJ2-7; 10 nucleotides line up with TRBD1. In germline, CDR1 is DFQATT, CDR2 SNEGSKA (reference sequence). The CDR3 runs 17 residues. The J segment lost 5 bases and the V segment lost 1 base, leaving 14 bases of the junction unmatched. The CDR3 DNA sequence: TGCAGTGCTAGAGGGCCCCTCCGGGACAGGGGATCAAACGAGCAGTACTTC. Its protein product is CSARGPLRDRGSNEQYF.

In its sample, this clonotype was seen many times. The chain employs TRBV6-8 and TRBJ1-5; a weak D match, TRBD1 (5 bases). The CDR3 consists of 12 residues. Trimming removed 10 bases at V and 2 bases at J, with 9 bases between. Germline V gene data show CDR1 as MNHGY and CDR2 as SAAAGT. The CDR3 DNA follows: TGTGCCAACCGGGGGGGCAATCAGCCCCAGCATTTT. Its protein product is CANRGGNQPQHF.